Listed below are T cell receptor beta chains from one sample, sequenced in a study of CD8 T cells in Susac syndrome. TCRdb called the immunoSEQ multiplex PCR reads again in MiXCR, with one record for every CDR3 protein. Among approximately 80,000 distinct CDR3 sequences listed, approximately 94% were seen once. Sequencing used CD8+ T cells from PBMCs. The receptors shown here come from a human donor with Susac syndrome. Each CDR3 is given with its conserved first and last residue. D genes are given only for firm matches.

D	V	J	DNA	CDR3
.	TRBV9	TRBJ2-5	TGTGCCAGCAGCGTATGGGAGAGGGAGACCCAGTACTTC	CASSVWERETQYF
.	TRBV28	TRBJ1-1	TGTGCCAGCAGTTTAGGAGGGGCCCAAGCTTTCTTT	CASSLGGAQAFF
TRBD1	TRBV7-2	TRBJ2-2	TGTGCCAGCAGCGACAGGGCGTTCACCGGGGAGCTGTTTTTT	CASSDRAFTGELFF
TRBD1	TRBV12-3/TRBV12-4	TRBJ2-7	TGTGCCAGCAGCCTACCGGGACAGGAGACCTACGAGCAGTACTTC	CASSLPGQETYEQYF
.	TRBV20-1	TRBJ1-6	TGCAGTGCTAGAGATAGGGAGGTGTATAATTCACCCCTCCACTTT	CSARDREVYNSPLHF
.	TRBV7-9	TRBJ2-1	TGTGCCAGCAAGGGGGAGGATGAGCAGTTCTTC	CASKGEDEQFF
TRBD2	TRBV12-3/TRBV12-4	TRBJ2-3	TGTGCCAGCAGTCGGGGACTAGCGGGGGCAGATACGCAGTATTTT	CASSRGLAGADTQYF
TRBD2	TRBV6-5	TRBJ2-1	TGTGCCAGCAGTTACGGACTAGCGGGGTTCGATGAGCAGTTCTTC	CASSYGLAGFDEQFF
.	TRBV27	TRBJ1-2	TGTGCCAGCACCAAAAACCTATTTAACTATGGCTACACCTTC	CASTKNLFNYGYTF
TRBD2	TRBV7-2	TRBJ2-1	TGTGCCAGCAGCCACCCCCTGCGGGGGGACCAGTTCTTC	CASSHPLRGDQFF
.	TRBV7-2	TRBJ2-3	TGTGCCAGCAGCTTACGGGGCGGAGTGGATACGCAGTATTTT	CASSLRGGVDTQYF
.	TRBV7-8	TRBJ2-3	TGTGCCAGCAGCAACCGGGACGGCACAGATACGCAGTATTTT	CASSNRDGTDTQYF
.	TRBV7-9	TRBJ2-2	TGTGCCAGCAGCCCAGCCGGGACGTGGGAGCTGTTTTTT	CASSPAGTWELFF
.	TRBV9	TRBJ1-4	TGTGCCAGCAGCGACCCTGGCAGTTTGGGGGGGACTGCAACTAATGAAAAACTGTTTTTT	CASSDPGSLGGTATNEKLFF
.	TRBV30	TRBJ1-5	TGTGCCTGGAGCTTCGGGTCTCCGTTTAGCAATCAGCCCCAGCATTTT	CAWSFGSPFSNQPQHF
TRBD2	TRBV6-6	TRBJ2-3	TGTGCCAGCAGTTACCTCGGACTAGCGGGACAAGATACGCAGTATTTT	CASSYLGLAGQDTQYF